The rows below give T cell receptor beta chains drawn from one sample of a study of shared clonotypes between healthy human individuals. The table came from immunoSEQ multiplex PCR; TCRdb's copy has only in-frame clones and leaves some out. The data hold roughly 2 million clones, with around 95% observed a single time. The sequenced material came from naive CD4+ T cells sorted from blood. Receptors were obtained from a man between 18 and 35 years old in good health. CDR3s include the opening cysteine and the closing phenylalanine or tryptophan. The D gene is left open where the match is weak. Rows may omit the clone size; those that give it use once, few, many or a size class.

size: .; D: .; J: TRBJ1-2; V: TRBV6-1; CDR3: CASSDQVGYGYTF; DNA: TGTGCCAGCAGTGATCAGGTGGGCTATGGCTACACCTTC
size: .; D: .; J: TRBJ1-2; V: TRBV28; CDR3: CASSLNGGQGYGYTF; DNA: TGTGCCAGCAGTTTAAACGGGGGTCAGGGCTATGGCTACACCTTC
size: .; D: .; J: TRBJ1-4; V: TRBV30; CDR3: CAWSRPDKALSEKLFF; DNA: TGTGCCTGGAGTCGGCCGGATAAAGCTTTGTCTGAAAAACTGTTTTTT
size: .; D: TRBD1; J: TRBJ2-7; V: TRBV14; CDR3: CASSLGQGRYEQYF; DNA: TGTGCCAGCAGCCTAGGACAGGGACGGTACGAGCAGTACTTC
size: .; D: .; J: TRBJ2-5; V: TRBV6-1; CDR3: CASGRTRAVQETQYF; DNA: TGTGCCAGCGGGAGGACACGGGCTGTCCAAGAGACCCAGTACTTC
size: once; D: .; J: TRBJ2-1; V: TRBV27; CDR3: CATAGALIYNEQFF; DNA: TGTGCCACCGCCGGGGCCCTTATTTACAATGAGCAGTTCTTC
size: .; D: .; J: TRBJ1-2; V: TRBV7-8; CDR3: CASSFDRDQQGYTF; DNA: TGTGCCAGCAGCTTCGACAGAGACCAACAGGGCTACACCTTC
size: .; D: .; J: TRBJ2-5; V: TRBV5-4; CDR3: CASSPSDFKTQYF; DNA: TGTGCCAGCAGCCCCTCGGACTTTAAGACCCAGTACTTC
size: once; D: TRBD1; J: TRBJ2-5; V: TRBV27; CDR3: CASRTGTGGSETQYF; DNA: TGTGCCAGCAGAACCGGGACAGGGGGCTCGGAGACCCAGTACTTC
size: .; D: .; J: TRBJ2-1; V: TRBV5-1; CDR3: CASSLKGYNEQFF; DNA: TGCGCCAGCAGCTTGAAGGGGTACAATGAGCAGTTCTTC
size: once; D: TRBD2; J: TRBJ2-5; V: TRBV2; CDR3: CASRPGTSGQETQYF; DNA: TGTGCCAGCAGGCCAGGGACTAGCGGGCAAGAGACCCAGTACTTC
size: .; D: .; J: TRBJ2-7; V: TRBV28; CDR3: CASSFPGTNYEQYF; DNA: TGTGCCAGCAGTTTCCCCGGGACCAACTACGAGCAGTACTTC
size: once; D: .; J: TRBJ2-2; V: TRBV19; CDR3: CASREGPVTGELFF; DNA: TGTGCCAGTAGAGAGGGCCCGGTCACCGGGGAGCTGTTTTTT
size: .; D: .; J: TRBJ1-1; V: TRBV10-3; CDR3: CAISDNRGNTEAFF; DNA: TGTGCCATCAGTGATAATCGGGGGAACACTGAAGCTTTCTTT
size: .; D: .; J: TRBJ2-7; V: TRBV29-1; CDR3: CSVEGQSYEQYF; DNA: TGCAGCGTTGAAGGCCAGTCCTACGAGCAGTACTTC
size: .; D: .; J: TRBJ2-1; V: TRBV10-1; CDR3: CASSAPSDEQFF; DNA: TGCGCCAGCAGTGCCCCATCGGATGAGCAGTTCTTC
size: .; D: .; J: TRBJ2-1; V: TRBV5-1; CDR3: CASSLDTSYNEQFF; DNA: TGCGCCAGCAGCCTAGACACCTCCTACAATGAGCAGTTCTTC
size: .; D: .; J: TRBJ1-2; V: TRBV9; CDR3: CASSVDTFYGYTF; DNA: TGTGCCAGCAGCGTGGACACCTTCTATGGCTACACCTTC
size: .; D: .; J: TRBJ2-7; V: TRBV30; CDR3: CAWSYRGGYEQYF; DNA: TGTGCCTGGAGTTACAGGGGAGGATACGAGCAGTACTTC
size: once; D: TRBD2; J: TRBJ2-7; V: TRBV5-1; CDR3: CASSPRTSEPYEQYF; DNA: TGCGCCAGCAGCCCTAGGACTAGCGAGCCCTACGAGCAGTACTTC
size: .; D: .; J: TRBJ2-6; V: TRBV10-3; CDR3: CAISDRHSGANVLTF; DNA: TGTGCCATCAGTGACCGTCACTCTGGGGCCAACGTCCTGACTTTC
size: .; D: .; J: TRBJ2-2; V: TRBV7-9; CDR3: CASSLQGLTGELFF; DNA: TGTGCCAGCAGCTTACAGGGCCTCACCGGGGAGCTGTTTTTT
size: .; D: TRBD1; J: TRBJ1-2; V: TRBV2; CDR3: CASRLGQGANYGYTF; DNA: TGTGCCAGCAGGCTCGGACAGGGAGCTAACTATGGCTACACCTTC
size: .; D: TRBD1; J: TRBJ2-7; V: TRBV29-1; CDR3: CSGTGTGVDEQYF; DNA: TGCAGCGGGACCGGGACAGGGGTGGACGAGCAGTACTTC